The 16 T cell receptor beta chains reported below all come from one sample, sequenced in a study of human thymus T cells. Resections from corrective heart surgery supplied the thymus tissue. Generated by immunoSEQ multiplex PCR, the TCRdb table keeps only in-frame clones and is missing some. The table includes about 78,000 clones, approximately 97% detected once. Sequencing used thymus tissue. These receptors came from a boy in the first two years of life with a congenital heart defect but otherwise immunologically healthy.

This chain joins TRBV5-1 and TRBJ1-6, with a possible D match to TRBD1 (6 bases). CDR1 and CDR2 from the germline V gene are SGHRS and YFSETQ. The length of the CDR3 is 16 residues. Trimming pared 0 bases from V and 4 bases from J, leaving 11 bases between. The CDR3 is CASSLGGHLYNSPLHF. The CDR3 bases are TGCGCCAGCAGCTTGGGGGGGCACCTATATAATTCACCCCTCCACTTT.

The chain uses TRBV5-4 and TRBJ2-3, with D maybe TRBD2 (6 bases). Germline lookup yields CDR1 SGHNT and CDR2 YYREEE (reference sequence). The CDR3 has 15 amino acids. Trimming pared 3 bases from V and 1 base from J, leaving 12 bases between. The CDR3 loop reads CASSWGVGGTDTQYF. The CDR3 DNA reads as TGTGCCAGCAGCTGGGGGGTAGGCGGCACAGATACGCAGTATTTT.

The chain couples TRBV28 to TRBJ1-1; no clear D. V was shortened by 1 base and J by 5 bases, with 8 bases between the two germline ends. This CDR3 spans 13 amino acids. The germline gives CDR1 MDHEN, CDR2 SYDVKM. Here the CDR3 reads CASSLLGGTEAFF. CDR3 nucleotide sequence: TGTGCCAGCAGTTTATTAGGAGGAACTGAAGCTTTCTTT.

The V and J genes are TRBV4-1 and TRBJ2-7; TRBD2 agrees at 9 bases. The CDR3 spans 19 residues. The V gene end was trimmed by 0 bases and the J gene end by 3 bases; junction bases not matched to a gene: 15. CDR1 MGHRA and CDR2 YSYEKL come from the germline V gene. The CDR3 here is CASSQDHRREGHFDYEQYF. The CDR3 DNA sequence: TGCGCCAGCAGCCAAGATCATCGGCGGGAGGGCCATTTTGACTACGAGCAGTACTTC.

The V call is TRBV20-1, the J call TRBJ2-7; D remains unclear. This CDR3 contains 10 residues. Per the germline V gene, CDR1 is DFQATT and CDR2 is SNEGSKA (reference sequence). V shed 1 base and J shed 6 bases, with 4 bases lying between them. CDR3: CSARGPEQYF. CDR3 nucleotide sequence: TGCAGTGCTAGAGGACCCGAGCAGTACTTC.

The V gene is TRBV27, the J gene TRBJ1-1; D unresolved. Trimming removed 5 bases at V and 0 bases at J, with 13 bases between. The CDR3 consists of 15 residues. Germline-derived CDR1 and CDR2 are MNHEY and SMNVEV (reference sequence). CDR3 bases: TGTGCCAGCAGTCCTAGACATTTAATGAACACTGAAGCTTTCTTT. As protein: CASSPRHLMNTEAFF.

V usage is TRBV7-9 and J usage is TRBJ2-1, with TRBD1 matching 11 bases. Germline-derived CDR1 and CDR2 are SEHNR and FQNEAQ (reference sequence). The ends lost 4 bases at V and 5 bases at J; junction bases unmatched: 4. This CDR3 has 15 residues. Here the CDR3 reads CASSSPGQGDNEQFF. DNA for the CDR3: TGTGCCAGCAGCTCTCCGGGACAGGGGGACAATGAGCAGTTCTTC. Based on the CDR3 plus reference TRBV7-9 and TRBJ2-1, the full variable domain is DTGVSQNPRHKITKRGQNVTFRCDPISEHNRLYWYRQTLGQGPEFLTYFQNEAQLEKSRLLSDRFSAERPKGSFSTLEIQRTEQGDSAMYLCASSSPGQGDNEQFFGPGTRLTVL.

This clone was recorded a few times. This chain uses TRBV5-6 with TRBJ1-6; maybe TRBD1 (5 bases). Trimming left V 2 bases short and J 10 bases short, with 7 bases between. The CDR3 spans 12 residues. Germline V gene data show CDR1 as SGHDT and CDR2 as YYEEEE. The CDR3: CASSFRESPLHF. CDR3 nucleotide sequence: TGTGCCAGCAGCTTCAGGGAATCACCCCTCCACTTT.

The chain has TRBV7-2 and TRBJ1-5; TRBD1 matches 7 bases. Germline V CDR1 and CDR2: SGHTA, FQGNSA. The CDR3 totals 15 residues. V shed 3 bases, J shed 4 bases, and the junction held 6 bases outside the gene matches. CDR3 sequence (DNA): TGTGCCAGCAGCTTTACCGGGACAGCAAATCAGCCCCAGCATTTT. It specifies CASSFTGTANQPQHF.

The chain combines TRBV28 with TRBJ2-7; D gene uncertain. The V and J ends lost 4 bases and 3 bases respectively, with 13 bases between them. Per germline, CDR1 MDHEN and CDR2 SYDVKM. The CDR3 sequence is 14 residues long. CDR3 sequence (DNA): TGTGCCAGCAGTTGGGGTCATGTACACTACGAGCAGTACTTC. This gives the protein CASSWGHVHYEQYF.

DNA of the CDR3: TGTGCCAGCAGCCCCCGTAGGGCCGTAACTACTCACCCCGTCAACACTGAAGCTTTCTTT. Residues: CASSPRRAVTTHPVNTEAFF. This sequence joins TRBV7-8 and TRBJ1-1; D gene unclear. The CDR3 length is 20 residues. Trimming took 5 bases from V and 2 from J, leaving 30 bases between them. From germline, CDR1 is SGHVS and CDR2 FQNEAQ.

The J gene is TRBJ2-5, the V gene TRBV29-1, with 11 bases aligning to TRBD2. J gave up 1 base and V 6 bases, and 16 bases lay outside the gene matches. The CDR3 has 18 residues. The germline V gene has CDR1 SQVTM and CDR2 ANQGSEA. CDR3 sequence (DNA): TGCAGCGTCCAACTAGGGGGACTAGCGGTTTTCACCCAAGAGACCCAGTACTTC. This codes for CSVQLGGLAVFTQETQYF.

CDR3 region: CASSSEREPSLGSSYEQYF. The CDR3 nucleotides are TGTGCCAGCAGCTCGGAGCGGGAACCATCATTGGGATCATCCTACGAGCAGTACTTC. The gene calls are TRBV11-2 and TRBJ2-7; 7 bases are shared with TRBD2. The junction had 19 bases not matched to a gene; V was cut back by 4 bases and J by 1 base. The CDR3 is 19 residues long. CDR1 SGHAT and CDR2 FQNNGV come from the germline V gene.

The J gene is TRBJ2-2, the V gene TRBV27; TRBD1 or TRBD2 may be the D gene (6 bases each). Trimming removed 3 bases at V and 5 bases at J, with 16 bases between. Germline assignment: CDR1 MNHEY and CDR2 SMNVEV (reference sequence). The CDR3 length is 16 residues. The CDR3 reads CASSFWGAGETGELFF. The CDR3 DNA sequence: TGTGCCAGCAGTTTTTGGGGGGCTGGAGAAACCGGGGAGCTGTTTTTT.

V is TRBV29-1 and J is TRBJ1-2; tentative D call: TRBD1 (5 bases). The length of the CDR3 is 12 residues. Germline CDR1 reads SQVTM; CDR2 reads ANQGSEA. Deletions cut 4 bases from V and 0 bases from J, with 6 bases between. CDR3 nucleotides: TGCAGCGTTGGGGGGGCTAACTATGGCTACACCTTC. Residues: CSVGGANYGYTF.

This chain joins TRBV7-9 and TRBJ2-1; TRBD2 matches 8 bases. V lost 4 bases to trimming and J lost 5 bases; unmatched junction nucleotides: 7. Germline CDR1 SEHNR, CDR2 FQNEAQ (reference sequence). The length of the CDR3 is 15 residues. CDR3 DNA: TGTGCCAGCAGCTCAACCGGGACTAGGAACAATGAGCAGTTCTTC. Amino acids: CASSSTGTRNNEQFF.